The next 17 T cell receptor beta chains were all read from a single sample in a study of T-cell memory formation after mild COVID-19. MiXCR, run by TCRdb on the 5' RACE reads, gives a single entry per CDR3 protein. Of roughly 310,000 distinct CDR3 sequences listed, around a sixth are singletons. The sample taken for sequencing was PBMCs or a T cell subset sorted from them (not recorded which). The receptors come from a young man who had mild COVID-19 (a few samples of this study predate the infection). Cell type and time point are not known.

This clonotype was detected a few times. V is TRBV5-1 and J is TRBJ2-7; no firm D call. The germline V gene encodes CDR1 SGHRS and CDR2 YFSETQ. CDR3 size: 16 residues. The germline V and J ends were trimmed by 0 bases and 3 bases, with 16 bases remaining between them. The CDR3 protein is CASSLAAGSGVYEQYF. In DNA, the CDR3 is TGCGCCAGCAGCTTGGCCGCCGGGTCTGGGGTCTACGAGCAGTACTTC.

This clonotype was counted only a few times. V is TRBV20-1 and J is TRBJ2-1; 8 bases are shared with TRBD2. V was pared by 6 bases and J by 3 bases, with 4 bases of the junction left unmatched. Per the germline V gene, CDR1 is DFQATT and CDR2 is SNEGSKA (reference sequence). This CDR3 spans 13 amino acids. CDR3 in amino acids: CSAGAGGYNEQFF. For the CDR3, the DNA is TGCAGTGCGGGTGCGGGGGGCTACAATGAGCAGTTCTTC.

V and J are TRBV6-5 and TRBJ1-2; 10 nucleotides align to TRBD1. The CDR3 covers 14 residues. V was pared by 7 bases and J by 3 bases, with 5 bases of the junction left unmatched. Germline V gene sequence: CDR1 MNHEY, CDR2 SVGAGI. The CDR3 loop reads CASKRTGGDYGYTF. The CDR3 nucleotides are TGTGCCAGCAAAAGGACAGGGGGAGACTATGGCTACACCTTC.

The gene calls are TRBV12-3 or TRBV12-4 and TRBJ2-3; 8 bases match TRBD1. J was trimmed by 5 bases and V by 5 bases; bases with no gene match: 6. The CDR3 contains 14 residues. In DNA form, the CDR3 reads TGTGCCAGCAGTCTAGGACAGGGAAGAGATACGCAGTATTTT. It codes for CASSLGQGRDTQYF.

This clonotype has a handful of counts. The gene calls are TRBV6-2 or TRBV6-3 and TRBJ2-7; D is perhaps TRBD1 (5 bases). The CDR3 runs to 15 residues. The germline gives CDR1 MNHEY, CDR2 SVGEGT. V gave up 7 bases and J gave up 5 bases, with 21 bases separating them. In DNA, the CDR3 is TGTGCCAGCACCCACGGGTCTCGTGGGGCCCACGAGCAGTACTTC. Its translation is CASTHGSRGAHEQYF.

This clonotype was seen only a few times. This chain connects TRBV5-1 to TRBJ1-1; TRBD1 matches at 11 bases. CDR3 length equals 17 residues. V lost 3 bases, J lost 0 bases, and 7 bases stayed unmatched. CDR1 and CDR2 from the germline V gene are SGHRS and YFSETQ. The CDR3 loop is CASSSGQGATLNTEAFF. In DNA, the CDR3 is TGCGCCAGCAGCTCCGGACAGGGGGCGACTTTGAACACTGAAGCTTTCTTT.

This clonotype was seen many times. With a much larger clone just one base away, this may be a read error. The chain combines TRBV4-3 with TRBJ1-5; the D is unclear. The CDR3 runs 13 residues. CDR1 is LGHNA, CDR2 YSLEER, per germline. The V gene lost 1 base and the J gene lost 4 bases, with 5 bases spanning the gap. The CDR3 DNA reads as TGCGCCAGCAGCCAAGGGCAGAATCAGCCCCAGCATTTT. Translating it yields CASSQGQNQPQHF.

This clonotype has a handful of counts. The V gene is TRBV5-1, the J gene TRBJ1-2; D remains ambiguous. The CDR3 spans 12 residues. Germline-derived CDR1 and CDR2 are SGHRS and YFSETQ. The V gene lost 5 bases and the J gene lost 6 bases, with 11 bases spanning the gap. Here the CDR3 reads CASRSEGNGYTF. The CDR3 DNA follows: TGCGCCAGCAGGTCAGAGGGTAATGGCTACACCTTC.

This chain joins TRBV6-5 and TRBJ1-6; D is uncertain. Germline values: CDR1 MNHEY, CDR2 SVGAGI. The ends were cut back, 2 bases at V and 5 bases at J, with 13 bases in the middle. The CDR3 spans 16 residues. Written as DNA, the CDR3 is TGTGCCAGCAGTTACGATTGGGAGTCCGATAATTCACCCCTCCACTTT. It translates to CASSYDWESDNSPLHF.

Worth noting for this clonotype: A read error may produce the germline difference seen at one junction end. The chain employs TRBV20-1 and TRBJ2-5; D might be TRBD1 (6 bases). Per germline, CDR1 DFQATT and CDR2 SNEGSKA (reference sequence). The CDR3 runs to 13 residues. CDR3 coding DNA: TGCAGTGCAAGAGGACAGTCTCAAGAGACCCAGTACTTC. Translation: CSARGQSQETQYF.

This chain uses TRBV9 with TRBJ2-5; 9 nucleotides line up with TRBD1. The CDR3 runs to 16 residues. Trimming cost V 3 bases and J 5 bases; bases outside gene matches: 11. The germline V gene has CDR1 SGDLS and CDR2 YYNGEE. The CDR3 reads CASSARMGQGGETQYF. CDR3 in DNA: TGTGCCAGCAGCGCAAGAATGGGACAGGGAGGGGAGACCCAGTACTTC.

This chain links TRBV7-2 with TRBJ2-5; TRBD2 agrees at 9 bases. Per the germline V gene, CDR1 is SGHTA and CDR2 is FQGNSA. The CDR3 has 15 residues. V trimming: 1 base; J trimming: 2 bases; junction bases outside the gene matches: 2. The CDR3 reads CASSLGAGGQETQYF. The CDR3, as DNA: TGTGCCAGCAGCTTAGGAGCGGGGGGACAAGAGACCCAGTACTTC.

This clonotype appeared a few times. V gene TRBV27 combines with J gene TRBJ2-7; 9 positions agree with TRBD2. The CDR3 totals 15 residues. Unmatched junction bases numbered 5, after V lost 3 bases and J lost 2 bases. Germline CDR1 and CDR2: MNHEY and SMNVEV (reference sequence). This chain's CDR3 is CASSLKAGGPYEQYV. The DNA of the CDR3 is TGTGCCAGCAGTTTGAAGGCGGGGGGGCCCTACGAGCAGTACGTC.

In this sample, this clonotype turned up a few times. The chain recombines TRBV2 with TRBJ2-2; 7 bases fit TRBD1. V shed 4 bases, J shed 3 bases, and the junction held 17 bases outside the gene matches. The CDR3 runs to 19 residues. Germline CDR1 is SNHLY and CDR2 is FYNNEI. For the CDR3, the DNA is TGTGCCAGCAGTGTACCCAGTACCTCGACAGGGTCTTACACCGGGGAGCTGTTTTTT. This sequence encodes CASSVPSTSTGSYTGELFF.

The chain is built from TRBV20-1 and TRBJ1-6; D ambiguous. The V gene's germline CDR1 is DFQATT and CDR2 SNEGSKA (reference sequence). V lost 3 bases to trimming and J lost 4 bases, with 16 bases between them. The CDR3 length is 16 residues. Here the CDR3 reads CSARGSGWGYNSPLHF. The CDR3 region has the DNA TGCAGTGCTAGGGGAAGCGGATGGGGTTATAATTCACCCCTCCACTTT.

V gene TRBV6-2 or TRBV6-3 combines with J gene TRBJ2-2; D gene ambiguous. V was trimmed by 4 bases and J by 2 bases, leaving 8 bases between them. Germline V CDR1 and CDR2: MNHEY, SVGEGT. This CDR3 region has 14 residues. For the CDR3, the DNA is TGTGCCAGCAGTTCTGGGTTTAACACCGGGGAGCTGTTTTTT. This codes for CASSSGFNTGELFF.

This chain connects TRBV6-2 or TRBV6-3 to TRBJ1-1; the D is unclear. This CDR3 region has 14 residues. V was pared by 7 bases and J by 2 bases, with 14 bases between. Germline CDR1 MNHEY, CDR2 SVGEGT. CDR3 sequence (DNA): TGTGCCAGCACCCGGGCGGATCGTAACACTGAAGCTTTCTTT. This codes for CASTRADRNTEAFF.